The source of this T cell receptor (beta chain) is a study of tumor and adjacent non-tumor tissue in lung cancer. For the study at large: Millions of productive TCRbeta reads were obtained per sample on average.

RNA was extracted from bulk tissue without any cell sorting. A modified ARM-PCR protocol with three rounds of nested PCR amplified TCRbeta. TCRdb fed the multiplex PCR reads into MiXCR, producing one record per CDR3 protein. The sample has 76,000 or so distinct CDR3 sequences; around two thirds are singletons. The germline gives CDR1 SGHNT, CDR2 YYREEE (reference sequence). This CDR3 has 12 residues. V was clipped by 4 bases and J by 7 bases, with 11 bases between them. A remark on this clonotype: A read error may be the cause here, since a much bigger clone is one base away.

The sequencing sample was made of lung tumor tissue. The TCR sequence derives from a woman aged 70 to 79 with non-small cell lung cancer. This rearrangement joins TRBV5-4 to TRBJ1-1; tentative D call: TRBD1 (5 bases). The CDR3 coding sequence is TGTGCCAGCAGCCTGTGGGGCGGTGAAGCTTTCTTT. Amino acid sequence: CASSLWGGEAFF.